The 7 T cell receptor beta chains in this list originate from one sample, sequenced in a study of blood T cell repertoires in COVID-19. Sequenced by immunoSEQ multiplex PCR; TCRdb stores in-frame clones only, minus some. The table includes under 200,000 clones, approximately 84% detected once. The sample taken for sequencing was peripheral blood. The receptor set was obtained from a man between 65 and 85 years old with active or convalescent COVID-19.

This clone was recorded once. The rearrangement uses TRBV7-2 and TRBJ1-4; 7 bases align to TRBD1. This CDR3 has 14 amino acids. Germline loops: CDR1 SGHTA, CDR2 FQGNSA. V trimming: 5 bases; J trimming: 4 bases; junction bases outside the gene matches: 4. The CDR3 protein is CASSPGGFNEKLFF. The DNA of the CDR3 is TGTGCCAGCAGCCCAGGGGGGTTTAATGAAAAACTGTTTTTT.

The chain has TRBV7-3 and TRBJ2-1, with 10 bases aligning to TRBD2. The germline V gene encodes CDR1 SGHTA and CDR2 FQGTGA. V dropped 3 bases and J dropped 7; count of bases not matched to a gene: 6. The CDR3 loop spans 15 amino acids. The CDR3 loop reads CASSFLAGEVNEQFF. For the CDR3, the DNA is TGTGCCAGCAGCTTCCTAGCGGGAGAGGTTAATGAGCAGTTCTTC.

V and J are TRBV6-2 or TRBV6-3 and TRBJ1-6, with D unresolved. V was pared by 0 bases and J by 14 bases, with 17 bases between. This CDR3 is built from 15 residues. Germline V gene lookup returns CDR1 MNHEY and CDR2 SVGEGT. The chain's CDR3 is CASSYSMVAGPALHF. The CDR3 DNA sequence: TGTGCCAGCAGTTACTCGATGGTGGCGGGCCCGGCCCTCCACTTT.

As regards this clone: This sample includes further DNA sequences coding for the same CDR3. The chain carries TRBV28 and TRBJ2-3; tentatively, D is TRBD2 (6 bases). The V and J ends lost 5 bases and 2 bases respectively, with 8 bases between them. Per the germline V gene, CDR1 is MDHEN and CDR2 is SYDVKM. CDR3 length equals 13 residues. For the CDR3, the DNA is TGTGCCAGCAGTAGGGACTTCACAGATACGCAGTATTTT. Encoded protein: CASSRDFTDTQYF.

This sequence joins TRBV27 and TRBJ1-3; the match to TRBD1 covers 7 bases. V shed 6 bases and J 0 bases; nucleotides not matched to a gene: 8. This CDR3 spans 16 amino acids. The germline V gene encodes CDR1 MNHEY and CDR2 SMNVEV (reference sequence). Here the CDR3 DNA reads TGTGCCAGCAGCTCCAAAGGGACAGACTCTGGAAACACCATATATTTT. Its translation is CASSSKGTDSGNTIYF.

The CDR3 bases are TGTGCCACCAGTGATTTACCGACAGGCACAGATACGCAGTATTTT. As protein: CATSDLPTGTDTQYF. This sequence joins TRBV24-1 and TRBJ2-3; possibly TRBD1 for D (5 bases). Germline CDR1 KGHDR, CDR2 SFDVKD. CDR3 length equals 15 residues. The V gene lost 1 base and the J gene lost 1 base, with 8 bases spanning the gap.

The genes are TRBV7-2 and TRBJ2-5, with TRBD1 matching 7 bases. Per germline, CDR1 SGHTA and CDR2 FQGNSA. V shed 5 bases and J 4 bases; nucleotides not matched to a gene: 16. This CDR3 is 17 amino acids long. The CDR3, as DNA: TGTGCCAGCAGCCCCTACAGCCTAGGGGGCTGGAGAGAGACCCAGTACTTC. Amino acids: CASSPYSLGGWRETQYF.